Listed below are T cell receptor beta chains from one sample, sequenced in a study of control samples from healthy donors and cancer patients. Some clones are missing from TCRdb's copy, which holds only in-frame ones; the method was immunoSEQ multiplex PCR. The table includes around 180,000 clones, around 88% detected once. Sequenced: blood. These TCRs come from a woman in her twenties or thirties in good health. Each CDR3 is given with its conserved first and last residue. A D gene is named only where the DNA matches it firmly. The size of a clone is reported for some rows only, either as once, few or many, or as a class for expanded clones.

>TRBV19|-|-|TRBJ1-5
TGTGCCAGTAAGAGAGAGGGGGTTGGCAATCAGCCCCAGCATTTT
CASKREGVGNQPQHF
>TRBV29-1|-|-|TRBJ2-1
TGCAGCGTTGAGACTAAAACCTACAATGAGCAGTTCTTC
CSVETKTYNEQFF
>TRBV6-5|-|once|TRBJ2-7
TGTGCCAGCATGGGGGGACCGAGCGACGAGCAGTACTTC
CASMGGPSDEQYF
>TRBV5-6|-|-|TRBJ2-3
TGTGCCAGCCTTTTCGTGGGGGGGCATCCAGATACGCAGTATTTT
CASLFVGGHPDTQYF
>TRBV15|-|-|TRBJ1-5
TGTGCCACCAGCAGAGATATATTGGGGCCCCAGCATTTT
CATSRDILGPQHF
>TRBV4-1|TRBD1|-|TRBJ1-1
TGCGCCAGCAGCCTTGGACCGGGACAGGGCCTTGGGAACACTGAAGCTTTCTTT
CASSLGPGQGLGNTEAFF
>TRBV10-3|-|-|TRBJ1-5
TGTGCCATCAGTGAGTCAGGGGGTCAGCCCCAGCATTTT
CAISESGGQPQHF
>TRBV24-1|-|once|TRBJ2-1
TGTGCCACCAGTGATTTCGACGGACGAAATGAGCAGTTCTTC
CATSDFDGRNEQFF
>TRBV6-1|-|-|TRBJ1-6
TGTGCCAGCAGTGAAGTGGGGTGGGGAGATTATAATTCACCCCTCCACTTT
CASSEVGWGDYNSPLHF
>TRBV25-1|-|-|TRBJ1-1
TGTGCCAGCAGTAGGGGGGCCGTTTTTATGAACACTGAAGCTTTCTTT
CASSRGAVFMNTEAFF
>TRBV4-1|-|-|TRBJ2-1
TGCGCCAGCAGCCAAGAAAAGGGGGTCTTTTACAATGAGCAGTTCTTC
CASSQEKGVFYNEQFF
>TRBV24-1|-|-|TRBJ2-3
TGTGCCACCGGGGACGGGTCCGTGGATACGCAGTATTTT
CATGDGSVDTQYF
>TRBV12-3/TRBV12-4|-|-|TRBJ2-7
TGTGCCAGCAGTCGACTTGTTTACGAGCAGTACTTC
CASSRLVYEQYF
>TRBV2|-|few|TRBJ1-6
TGTGCCAGCAGTGAGAGGTTCGGATATTCACCCCTCCACTTT
CASSERFGYSPLHF
>TRBV5-1|-|-|TRBJ2-1
TGCGCCAGCAGCACGTCCCAATACCTATACAATGAGCAGTTCTTC
CASSTSQYLYNEQFF
>TRBV30|-|-|TRBJ1-6
TGTGCCTGGGGACCTTCACCCCTCCACTTT
CAWGPSPLHF
>TRBV28|-|-|TRBJ1-3
TGTGCCAGCAGTCCCTCGGGCGGGCCTGGAAACACCATATATTTT
CASSPSGGPGNTIYF
>TRBV24-1|TRBD1|-|TRBJ2-2
TGTGCCACCGGAAGTTCTTCGTGGGGGACAGGGGGCACCGGGGAGCTGTTTTTT
CATGSSSWGTGGTGELFF
>TRBV12-3/TRBV12-4|-|-|TRBJ1-1
TGTGCCAGCACCCGCAGGAAGTCTGAAGCTTTCTTT
CASTRRKSEAFF
>TRBV27|TRBD1|-|TRBJ1-5
TGTGCCAGCAGCCTAGGACAGGTTAGCAATCAGCCCCAGCATTTT
CASSLGQVSNQPQHF
>TRBV28|-|once|TRBJ1-5
TGTGCCAGCACCCCGGGACCTACGAGCAATCAGCCCCAGCATTTT
CASTPGPTSNQPQHF
>TRBV7-9|-|-|TRBJ1-1
TGTGCCATTCAAGGTCACAGGATGGCAGCTTTCTTT
CAIQGHRMAAFF
>TRBV19|-|-|TRBJ2-2
TGTGCCAGTAGTATAGGGGGGGGCTTCACCGGGGAGCTGTTTTTT
CASSIGGGFTGELFF
>TRBV18|-|-|TRBJ2-1
TGTGCCAGCTCACCACCGGGAGGGGGCCTAATGGGAAATGAGCAGTTCTTC
CASSPPGGGLMGNEQFF
>TRBV3-1/TRBV3-2|-|-|TRBJ2-2
TGTGCCAGCAGCCAAGTTTGGGGAACCGGGGAGCTGTTTTTT
CASSQVWGTGELFF
>TRBV6-5|TRBD1|once|TRBJ2-7
TGTGCCAGCAGTTTCGGACAGGGGCTCTCCTACGAGCAGTACTTC
CASSFGQGLSYEQYF
>TRBV4-1|TRBD1|once|TRBJ1-4
TGCGCCAGCAGCCCGAAGGACAGGGTGAGAGGTGAAAAACTGTTTTTT
CASSPKDRVRGEKLFF
>TRBV21-1|-|-|TRBJ2-6
TGTGCCAGCAGCAAAGAGGAAAGAATCTCTGGGGCCAACGTCCTGACTTTC
CASSKEERISGANVLTF
>TRBV19|-|-|TRBJ1-3
TGTGCCAGTAGTACCCCCGGGACGGGAGGAAACACCATATATTTT
CASSTPGTGGNTIYF
>TRBV5-1|-|-|TRBJ2-3
TGCGCCAGCAGCCCCACGGTGGGAGCGGGCCCAGATACGCAGTATTTT
CASSPTVGAGPDTQYF
>TRBV4-2|-|-|TRBJ2-3
TGTGCCAGCAGCCAAGATGCCCCCACAGATACGCAGTATTTT
CASSQDAPTDTQYF
>TRBV5-4|-|-|TRBJ2-3
TGTGCCAGCAGCACAGCGGCTAGCACAGATACGCAGTATTTT
CASSTAASTDTQYF
>TRBV25-1|-|-|TRBJ1-2
TGTGCCAGCAGTGATCGGCGGGAGTGGGCCTATGGCTACACCTTC
CASSDRREWAYGYTF
>TRBV18|TRBD1|-|TRBJ2-7
TGTGCCAGCTCCCCTACAGGGGACCCCTCCTACGAGCAGTACTTC
CASSPTGDPSYEQYF
>TRBV7-9|-|-|TRBJ2-7
TGTGCCAGCAGCATCGGATCCCATCAGCTCGAGCAGTACTTC
CASSIGSHQLEQYF
>TRBV19|-|-|TRBJ2-2
TGTGCCAGTAGTATAGATCCGGGTACCGGGGAGCTGTTTTTT
CASSIDPGTGELFF
>TRBV6-2/TRBV6-3|-|-|TRBJ1-1
TGTGCCAGCAGTTCAGGGAACACTGAAGCTTTCTTT
CASSSGNTEAFF
>TRBV2|-|-|TRBJ1-6
TGTGCCAGCAGTGAACAGGGCCCTGGCTCCTATAATTCACCCCTCCACTTT
CASSEQGPGSYNSPLHF
>TRBV5-1|-|-|TRBJ2-3
TGCGCCAGCAGCTTGGCGGCGGGGCGAACAGATACGCAGTATTTT
CASSLAAGRTDTQYF
>TRBV6-5|-|-|TRBJ1-6
TGTGCCAGCAGTTTCAGGGGTTCACCCCTCCACTTT
CASSFRGSPLHF
>TRBV5-1|TRBD1|once|TRBJ2-3
TGCGCCAGCAGCTTGGGGGACAGGTCGAGGGATACGCAGTATTTT
CASSLGDRSRDTQYF
>TRBV2|TRBD1|-|TRBJ1-2
TGTGCCAGCAGTGAGATTGGGACAGCTAACTATGGCTACACCTTC
CASSEIGTANYGYTF
>TRBV7-9|-|-|TRBJ2-1
TGTATCACCAGTGGAAGCTCCTACAATGAGCAGTTCTTC
CITSGSSYNEQFF
>TRBV27|-|-|TRBJ1-1
TGTGCCAGCAGTTTAGCCCCCAGGGTACGAGCTTTCTTT
CASSLAPRVRAFF
>TRBV3-1/TRBV3-2|TRBD2|-|TRBJ2-3
TGTGCCAGCAGCCAAGGGGAGGGGGATACGCAGTATTTT
CASSQGEGDTQYF
>TRBV19|TRBD1|-|TRBJ2-2
TGTGCCAGTAGTCCCGGGACAGCCCCAAACACCGGGGAGCTGTTTTTT
CASSPGTAPNTGELFF
>TRBV2|TRBD2|-|TRBJ2-7
TGTGCCAGCATCGGGGCGGGAGGGCTATACCACGAGCAGTACTTC
CASIGAGGLYHEQYF
>TRBV6-5|TRBD1|-|TRBJ1-1
TGTGCCAGCATCATAACAGGGGGATTGGACACTGAAGCTTTCTTT
CASIITGGLDTEAFF
>TRBV10-2|-|once|TRBJ1-2
TGCGCCAGCTCTGAGGCAGGGGTGATGGGCTATGGCTACACCTTC
CASSEAGVMGYGYTF
>TRBV5-4|-|few|TRBJ1-1
TGTGCCAGCAGCTTCCGGACGGGAAACACTGAAGCTTTCTTT
CASSFRTGNTEAFF
>TRBV6-2/TRBV6-3|-|-|TRBJ2-2
TGTGCCAGCAGTTTAAGGACGGACCCGAACACCGGGGAGCTGTTTTTT
CASSLRTDPNTGELFF
>TRBV27|-|-|TRBJ1-6
TGTGCCAGCACCAGAGGGGCCCAAAATTCACCCCTCCACTTT
CASTRGAQNSPLHF
>TRBV6-5|-|-|TRBJ1-1
TGTGCCAGCAGAAGGGGGGCGAACACTGAAGCTTTCTTT
CASRRGANTEAFF